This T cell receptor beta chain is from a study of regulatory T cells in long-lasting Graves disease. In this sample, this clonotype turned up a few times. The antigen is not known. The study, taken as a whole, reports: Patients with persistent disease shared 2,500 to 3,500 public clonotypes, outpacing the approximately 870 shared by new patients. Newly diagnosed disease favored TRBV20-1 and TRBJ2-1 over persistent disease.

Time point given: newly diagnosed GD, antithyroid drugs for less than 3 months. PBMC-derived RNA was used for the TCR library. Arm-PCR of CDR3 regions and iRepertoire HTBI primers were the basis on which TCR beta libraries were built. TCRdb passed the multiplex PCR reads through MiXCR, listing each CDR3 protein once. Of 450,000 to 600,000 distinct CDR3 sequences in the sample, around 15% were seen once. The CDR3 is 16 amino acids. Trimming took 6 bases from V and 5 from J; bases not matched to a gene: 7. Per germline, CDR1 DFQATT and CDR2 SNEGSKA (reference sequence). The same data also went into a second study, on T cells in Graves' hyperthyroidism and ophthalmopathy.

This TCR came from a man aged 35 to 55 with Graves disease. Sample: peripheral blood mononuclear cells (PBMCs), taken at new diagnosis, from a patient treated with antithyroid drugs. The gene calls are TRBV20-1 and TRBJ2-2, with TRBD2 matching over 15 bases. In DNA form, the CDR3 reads TGCAGTGCGCCGGGACTAGCGGGAGGTCGAACCGGGGAGCTGTTTTTT. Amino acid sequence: CSAPGLAGGRTGELFF.